The T cell receptor (beta chain) under discussion was sequenced for a study of shared clonotypes between healthy human individuals. This clone was counted a single time. CDR3 length: 18 residues. After removal of 0 bases from V and 5 bases from J, the junction contained 10 bases not matched to a gene. Germline loops: CDR1 SGHTA, CDR2 FQGNSA. TCRdb's copy holds only in-frame clones and misses some; the assay was immunoSEQ multiplex PCR. The data hold 1,100,000 or so clones, with roughly 74% observed a single time. The V and J genes are TRBV7-2 and TRBJ2-1; 10 positions match TRBD2. The receptor comes from a man aged 18 to 35 in good health. Some clones in this sample may be carry-over from other donors' samples. Sample: memory CD4+ T cells from PBMCs. Subset specified: CD45RA-negative fraction. CDR3 in DNA: TGTGCCAGCAGCTTAGCGATGGACGGACTAGCGGTTGACAATGAGCAGTTCTTC. Protein sequence: CASSLAMDGLAVDNEQFF.